These 5 T cell receptor beta chains originate from one sample sequenced in a study of CD4 T cells in relation to SARS-CoV-2 and coronaviruses. Before the COVID-19 pandemic, during about 2011-2019, CD4+ T cells were taken from unexposed donors. Assay used: immunoSEQ multiplex PCR; TCRdb lists only in-frame clones, some missing. The sample has 65,000 or so clones, about 89% seen once. Sequenced material: memory CD4+ T cells from PBMCs. The receptors were gathered from a human donor in good health.

The chain joins TRBV27 to TRBJ2-3; D unresolved. The germline V gene encodes CDR1 MNHEY and CDR2 SMNVEV (reference sequence). Trimming cost V 6 bases and J 1 base, with 8 bases left between them. The CDR3 loop spans 13 amino acids. DNA for the CDR3: TGTGCCAGCAGCGTCCTCGGCACAGATACGCAGTATTTT. Translated: CASSVLGTDTQYF.

This chain connects TRBV28 to TRBJ1-2; 8 positions agree with TRBD1. Germline-derived CDR1 and CDR2 are MDHEN and SYDVKM. V dropped 3 bases and J dropped 5; count of bases not matched to a gene: 2. This CDR3 comprises 13 residues. The CDR3 region is CASSLGQVYGYTF. The CDR3 bases are TGTGCCAGCAGTTTGGGACAGGTATATGGCTACACCTTC.

V is TRBV28 and J is TRBJ2-7, with D perhaps TRBD1 or TRBD2 (5 bases each). Between the trimmed V and J ends, which lost 4 bases and 6 bases, there was a span of 22 bases. Germline V gene sequence: CDR1 MDHEN, CDR2 SYDVKM. This CDR3 is 16 amino acids long. CDR3: CASSSLRDVKIPEQYF. In DNA form, the CDR3 reads TGTGCCAGCAGTTCCCTCCGGGACGTCAAAATTCCCGAGCAGTACTTC.

The chain couples TRBV25-1 to TRBJ2-3, with 8 bases lining up with TRBD2. This CDR3 contains 16 residues. Germline V gene sequence: CDR1 MGHDK, CDR2 SYGVNS. V trimming: 4 bases; J trimming: 2 bases; junction bases outside the gene matches: 8. As DNA, the CDR3 is TGTGCCAGCAGTGCGAGTCGGGGGGGGATCACAGATACGCAGTATTTT. Protein sequence: CASSASRGGITDTQYF.

This clone showed up just a few times. DNA of the CDR3: TGCGCCAGCAGCCACCAGACAGGGGGCGAAGATGAAGCTTTCTTT. It is translated as CASSHQTGGEDEAFF. This sequence joins TRBV4-1 and TRBJ1-1; the match to TRBD1 covers 10 bases. Per germline, CDR1 MGHRA and CDR2 YSYEKL. The CDR3 runs to 15 residues. The J segment lost 7 bases and the V segment lost 3 bases, leaving 8 bases of the junction unmatched.